The rows below give T cell receptor beta chains drawn from one sample of a study of T cells expressing NK-cell markers. Reanalyzing the 5' RACE reads, TCRdb keeps one entry per CDR3 protein, without DNA. This sample's table has 550,000 or so distinct CDR3 sequences. Sequencing was carried out using blood T cells: a sorted CD56 or NKG2C T cell subset, CD4+ or CD8+ T cells, or bulk PBMC T cells (not recorded which). These TCRs come from a man younger than 35 in good health. Each CDR3 is given with its conserved first and last residue.

V	J	CDR3
TRBV7-9	TRBJ2-1	CASRPGALAGSPNEQFF
TRBV4-1	TRBJ2-1	CASSQDLGPGEQFF
TRBV7-2	TRBJ2-2	CASNSVWRLDTGELFF
TRBV5-1	TRBJ2-7	CASSLSGGAETYEQYF
TRBV20-1	TRBJ2-3	CSLSDGGEGDTQYF
TRBV20-1	TRBJ2-7	CSAKLPLAGVNEQYF
TRBV4-2	TRBJ1-3	CASSPGQGGNTIYF
TRBV6-1	TRBJ1-6	CASSETGGWSSYNSPLHF
TRBV12-3/TRBV12-4	TRBJ1-5	CASSLGTGGYSNQPQHF
TRBV7-8	TRBJ1-2	CASSLYAREEYGYTF
TRBV27	TRBJ1-4	CASSFGPPNRELFF
TRBV20-1	TRBJ2-7	CSAREGLGAYEQYF
TRBV15	TRBJ2-1	CATSRAPWGGSSYNEQFF
TRBV29-1	TRBJ1-1	CSVQYRGGTEAFF
TRBV27	TRBJ1-5	CASRALGQGVQPQHF
TRBV11-2	TRBJ2-1	CASSDTLAKRPFF
TRBV29-1	TRBJ2-7	CSVVGGQYYEQYF
TRBV3-1	TRBJ2-2	CASSLSQGRGTGELFF
TRBV29-1	TRBJ2-2	CSVHSGEGTGELFF
TRBV3-1	TRBJ2-5	CASSQPDGVQTQYF